This entry is about one TCR beta chain. What it binds is not known. The sample belongs to a study of cytomegalovirus exposure and HLA in healthy donors. Study-wide results and limits: The study put 150 or so TCR beta chains on its list as cytomegalovirus-associated. The presence/absence work took it that sequencing depth was about the same across donors.

PCR involved 60 Vbeta and 13 Jbeta primers. Assay used: immunoSEQ multiplex PCR; TCRdb lists only in-frame clones, some missing. Its table lists roughly 45,000 clones. In germline, CDR1 is LNHDA, CDR2 SQIVND (reference sequence). The CDR3 has 13 residues. With 1 base removed from V and 6 bases from J, the gap between germline ends came to 10 bases. The sequenced sample consisted of PBMCs. The genes are TRBV19 and TRBJ2-7; D is perhaps TRBD2 (6 bases). The clonotype comes from a woman aged 25 to 39 in good health and CMV-seronegative. CDR3 sequence reads: CASSIGGVSEQYF. The CDR3 bases are TGTGCCAGTAGTATAGGCGGGGTCTCCGAGCAGTACTTC.